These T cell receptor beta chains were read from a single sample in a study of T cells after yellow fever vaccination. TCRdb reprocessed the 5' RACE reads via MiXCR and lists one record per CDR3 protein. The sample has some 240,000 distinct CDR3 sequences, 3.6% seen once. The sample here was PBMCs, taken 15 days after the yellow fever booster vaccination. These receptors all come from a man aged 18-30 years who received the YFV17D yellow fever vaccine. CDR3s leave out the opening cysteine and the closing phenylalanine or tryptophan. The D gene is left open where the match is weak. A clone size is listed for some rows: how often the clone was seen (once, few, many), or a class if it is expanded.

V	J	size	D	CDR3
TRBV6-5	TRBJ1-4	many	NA	ASRSRLTNEKLF
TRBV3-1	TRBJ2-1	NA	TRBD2	ASSPRVSGGDNEQF
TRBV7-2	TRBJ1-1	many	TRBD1	ASSPQDRANTEAF
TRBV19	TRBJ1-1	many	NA	ASRQFMNTEAF
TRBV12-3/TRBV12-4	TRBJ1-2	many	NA	ASSPFDRPSYGYT
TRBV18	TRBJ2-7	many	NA	ASSPGWGKYEQY
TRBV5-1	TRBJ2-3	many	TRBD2	ASSIGTSGGTDTQY
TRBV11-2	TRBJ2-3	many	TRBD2	ASSLGTSGGLWADTQY
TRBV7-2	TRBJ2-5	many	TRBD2	ASSFLAGDHQETQY
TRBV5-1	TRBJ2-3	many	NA	ASSPQGRDTQY
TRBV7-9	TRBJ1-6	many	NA	ASSTGYSPLH
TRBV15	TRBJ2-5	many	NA	ATSREAAYQETQY
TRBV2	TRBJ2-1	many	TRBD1	ASSGQGAYNEQF
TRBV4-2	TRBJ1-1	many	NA	ASSQDLLGEEAF
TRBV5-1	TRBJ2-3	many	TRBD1	ASSFGYRGQTDTQY
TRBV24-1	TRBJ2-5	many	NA	ATSSGRGYQETQY
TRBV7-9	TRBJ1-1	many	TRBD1	ASSPTMRTGNTEAF
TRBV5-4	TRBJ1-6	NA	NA	ASSLQQYNSPLH
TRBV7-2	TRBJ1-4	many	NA	ASSLWGDPNEKLF
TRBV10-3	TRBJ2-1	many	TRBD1	AISDRGGISEQF
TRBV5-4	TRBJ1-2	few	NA	ASSDVIWIRGYT
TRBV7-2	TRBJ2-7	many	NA	ASSLVEGSEQY
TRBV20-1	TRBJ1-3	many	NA	SVRFGNTIY
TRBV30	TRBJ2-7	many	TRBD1	AWSWTGLNEQY
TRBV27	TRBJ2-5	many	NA	ASSHRQAEVGETQY
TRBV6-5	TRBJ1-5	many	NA	ASSYSSGTDQPQH
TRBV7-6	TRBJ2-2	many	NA	ASSLGGRDTGELF
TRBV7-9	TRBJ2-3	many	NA	ASSLVGAGTQY
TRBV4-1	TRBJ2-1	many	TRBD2	ASSPPGLGLSGEQF
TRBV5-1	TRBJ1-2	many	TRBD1	ASSPGQGEGYT
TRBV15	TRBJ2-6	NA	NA	ATSRFSGANVLT
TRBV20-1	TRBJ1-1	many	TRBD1	SARSGGMNTEAF